This T cell receptor (beta chain) is from a study of T cells in Graves' hyperthyroidism and ophthalmopathy. Germline CDR1 is SGHTA and CDR2 is FQGNSA. The CDR3 has 11 amino acids. With regard to this clonotype: Since a much larger clone is just one base distant, this may be a read error.

The CDR3 regions of TCR beta were amplified from RNA transcripts. HTBI primers were used for first-round RT-PCR of the TCR CDR3. TCRdb called the multiplex PCR reads again in MiXCR, with one record for every CDR3 protein. Among 600,000 to 650,000 distinct CDR3 sequences listed, under 25% were seen once. The rearrangement uses TRBV7-2 and TRBJ2-5; TRBD2 is a possible D gene (6 bases). The sample taken for sequencing was blood. This clonotype was obtained from a young man with Graves' ophthalmopathy. The CDR3 DNA reads TGTGCCAGCCGGAGGAGGGAGACCCGGTACTTC. Translating gives CASRRRETRYF.